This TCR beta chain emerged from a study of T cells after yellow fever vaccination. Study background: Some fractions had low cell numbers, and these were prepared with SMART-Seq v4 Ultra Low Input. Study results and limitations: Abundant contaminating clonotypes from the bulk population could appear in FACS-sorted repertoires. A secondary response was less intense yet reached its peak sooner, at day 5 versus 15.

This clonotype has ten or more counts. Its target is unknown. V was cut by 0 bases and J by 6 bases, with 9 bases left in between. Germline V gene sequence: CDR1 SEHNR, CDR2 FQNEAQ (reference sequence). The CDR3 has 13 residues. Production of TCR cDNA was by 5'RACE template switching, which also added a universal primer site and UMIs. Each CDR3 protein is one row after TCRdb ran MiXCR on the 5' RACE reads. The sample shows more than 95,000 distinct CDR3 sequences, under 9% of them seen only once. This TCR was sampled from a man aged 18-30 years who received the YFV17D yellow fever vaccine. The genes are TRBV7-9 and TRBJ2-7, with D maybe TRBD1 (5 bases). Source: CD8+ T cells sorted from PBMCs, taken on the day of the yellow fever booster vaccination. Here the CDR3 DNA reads TGTGCCAGCAGCTTAGCGCTTAGGGGCGAGCAGTACGTC. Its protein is CASSLALRGEQYV.